These 32 T cell receptor beta chains originate from one sample sequenced in a study of siplizumab effects on memory and regulatory T cells. Sequencing used immunoSEQ multiplex PCR; TCRdb keeps in-frame clones, though not all of them. The repertoire holds tens of thousands of clones, with 93% as singletons. The specimen sequenced was CD8+ T cells sorted from blood. Receptors were obtained from a human donor in good health.

For this clone: One junction end does not reproduce the germline sequence, and a read error may be involved. The chain carries TRBV28 and TRBJ1-2; D perhaps matches TRBD1 (5 bases). The CDR3 is 10 amino acids. Per germline, CDR1 MDHEN and CDR2 SYDVKM. The chain's CDR3 is CASSGGLILF. The CDR3 bases are TGTGCCAGCAGTGGGGGGTTAATTCTCTTC.

This clone was seen just once. This chain joins TRBV5-1 and TRBJ2-7, with no clear D. CDR3 size: 12 residues. Germline V lookup: CDR1 SGHRS, CDR2 YFSETQ. Between the trimmed V and J ends, which lost 0 bases and 4 bases, there was a span of 5 bases. This CDR3 is CASSLDGYEQYF. DNA of the CDR3: TGCGCCAGCAGCTTGGACGGGTACGAGCAGTACTTC.

The rearrangement joins TRBV19 to TRBJ1-1; a possible D gene is TRBD1 (5 bases). The CDR3 spans 17 residues. Germline CDR1 and CDR2: LNHDA and SQIVND (reference sequence). V lost 1 base to trimming and J lost 0 bases, with 15 bases between them. CDR3 sequence reads: CASSIATRGFMNTEAFF. Written as DNA, the CDR3 is TGTGCCAGTAGTATAGCCACCCGGGGCTTCATGAACACTGAAGCTTTCTTT.

The chain recombines TRBV4-3 with TRBJ2-7; 8 nucleotides align to TRBD1. This CDR3 contains 20 residues. The V and J ends lost 0 bases and 4 bases, in that order; junction bases with no gene match: 20. Germline-derived CDR1 and CDR2 are LGHNA and YSLEER. As DNA, the CDR3 is TGCGCCAGCAGCCAAGATCCCGGGACAGGACCCTCCCTGGGCAGGTACGAGCAGTACTTC. It specifies CASSQDPGTGPSLGRYEQYF.

This clone has just one count. The chain carries TRBV19 and TRBJ1-1; D gene unclear. Deletions cut 6 bases from V and 0 bases from J, with 8 bases between. The CDR3 covers 13 residues. Germline CDR1 LNHDA, CDR2 SQIVND (reference sequence). CDR3 region: CASRTNMNTEAFF. The CDR3 region has the DNA TGTGCCAGTAGAACCAACATGAACACTGAAGCTTTCTTT.

This clone was found a few times. The chain joins TRBV14 to TRBJ2-2, with TRBD2 identical over 8 bases. Trimming took 0 bases from V and 3 from J; bases not matched to a gene: 6. Germline V gives CDR1 SGHDN, CDR2 FVKESK. The CDR3 covers 17 residues. The chain's CDR3 is CASSQEGLDIDTGELFF. For the CDR3, the DNA is TGTGCCAGCAGCCAAGAGGGACTAGATATTGACACCGGGGAGCTGTTTTTT. Variable domain in full (rest from reference TRBV14 and TRBJ2-2): EAGVTQFPSHSVIEKGQTVTLRCDPISGHDNLYWYRRVMGKEIKFLLHFVKESKQDESGMPNNRFLAERTGGTYSTLKVQPAELEDSGVYFCASSQEGLDIDTGELFFGEGSRLTVL.

The chain employs TRBV14 and TRBJ2-1; maybe TRBD2 (6 bases). V lost 3 bases to trimming and J lost 9 bases, with 18 bases between them. CDR3 length: 15 amino acids. CDR1 is SGHDN and CDR2 is FVKESK in the germline V gene. This chain's CDR3 is CASSQKAVRRGEQFF. DNA of the CDR3: TGTGCCAGCAGCCAGAAAGCTGTTCGGAGGGGTGAGCAGTTCTTC.

This rearrangement joins TRBV27 to TRBJ2-7; D may match TRBD1 or TRBD2 (5 bases each). This CDR3 comprises 16 residues. Germline values: CDR1 MNHEY, CDR2 SMNVEV (reference sequence). Trimming took off 0 bases at V and 2 bases at J, with 14 bases between the two ends. CDR3 in DNA: TGTGCCAGCAGTTTATCGATGGGGGAAGTTCCCTACGAGCAGTACTTC. As protein: CASSLSMGEVPYEQYF.

This chain joins TRBV30 and TRBJ2-1; TRBD2 is a possible D gene (6 bases). Germline-derived CDR1 and CDR2 are GTSNPN and SVGIG (reference sequence). Trimming took 4 bases from V and 6 from J, leaving 16 bases between them. This CDR3 comprises 14 residues. The CDR3 sequence: CAWNPLLAANEQFF. The CDR3 nucleotides read TGTGCCTGGAACCCCCTACTAGCAGCCAATGAGCAGTTCTTC. The full variable domain, rest sourced from reference TRBV30 and TRBJ2-1, is SQTIHQWPATLVQPVGSPLSLECTVEGTSNPNLYWYRQAAGRGLQLLFYSVGIGQISSEVPQNLSASRPQDRQFILSSKKLLLSDSGFYLCAWNPLLAANEQFFGPGTRLTVL.

The rearrangement links TRBV5-4 to TRBJ2-3; D perhaps matches TRBD2 (6 bases). V shed 4 bases and J shed 4 bases, with 13 bases lying between them. This CDR3 comprises 14 residues. Germline CDR1 is SGHNT and CDR2 is YYREEE (reference sequence). CDR3 amino acids: CASSPASDPDTQYF. The CDR3, as DNA: TGTGCCAGCAGCCCGGCTAGCGACCCAGATACGCAGTATTTT.

This chain connects TRBV11-2 to TRBJ2-1; 7 bases fit TRBD1. Germline V CDR1 and CDR2: SGHAT, FQNNGV. The length of the CDR3 is 16 residues. The ends lost 5 bases at V and 1 base at J; junction bases unmatched: 8. The CDR3 DNA reads TGTGCCAGCAGCCCTACAGGGGACGTTTCCTACAATGAGCAGTTCTTC. This encodes CASSPTGDVSYNEQFF.

The chain links TRBV7-2 to TRBJ2-7, with D maybe TRBD1 (5 bases). Germline V gene data show CDR1 as SGHTA and CDR2 as FQGNSA. Trimming left V 0 bases short and J 0 bases short, with 9 bases between. The CDR3 is 15 amino acids. The CDR3 here is CASSLAWGSSYEQYF. The CDR3 coding sequence is TGTGCCAGCAGCTTAGCATGGGGCTCCTCCTACGAGCAGTACTTC.

V usage is TRBV19 and J usage is TRBJ2-7; perhaps D is TRBD1 or TRBD2 (7 bases each). Germline assignment: CDR1 LNHDA and CDR2 SQIVND (reference sequence). The CDR3 is 13 amino acids. V dropped 7 bases and J dropped 10 bases, with 20 bases sitting between them. This chain's CDR3 is CASTNRAGGEQYF. The CDR3 nucleotides read TGTGCCAGTACCAACCGGGCAGGGGGGGAACAGTACTTC. The full variable domain, in which reference TRBV19 and TRBJ2-7 provide the parts outside the CDR3, is DGGITQSPKYLFRKEGQNVTLSCEQNLNHDAMYWYRQDPGQGLRLIYYSQIVNDFQKGDIAEGYSVSREKKESFPLTVTSAQKNPTAFYLCASTNRAGGEQYFGPGTRLTVT.

The chain couples TRBV9 to TRBJ2-5; the D gene is possibly TRBD2 (5 bases). The germline V gene encodes CDR1 SGDLS and CDR2 YYNGEE. This CDR3 comprises 13 residues. Trimming removed 4 bases at V and 4 bases at J, with 11 bases between. CDR3 amino acids: CASSSGLGETQYF. The CDR3 DNA sequence: TGTGCCAGCAGCTCCGGACTTGGAGAGACCCAGTACTTC.

This sequence joins TRBV5-6 and TRBJ1-1; 12 bases fit TRBD1. In germline, CDR1 is SGHDT, CDR2 YYEEEE. This CDR3 comprises 17 residues. Trimming cost V 4 bases and J 5 bases; bases outside gene matches: 12. CDR3 nucleotide sequence: TGTGCCAGCAGCGTCCGGGACAGGGGGCATTCAGGGACTGAAGCTTTCTTT. Translating gives CASSVRDRGHSGTEAFF.

The gene calls are TRBV6-5 and TRBJ2-7; D ambiguous. With 6 bases removed from V and 3 bases from J, the gap between germline ends came to 6 bases. Germline CDR1 reads MNHEY; CDR2 reads SVGAGI. The CDR3 extends over 11 amino acids. The CDR3 nucleotides are TGTGCCAGCAGGCTAGACTACGAGCAGTACTTC. This gives the protein CASRLDYEQYF.

The genes are TRBV19 and TRBJ1-4; no clear D. The length of the CDR3 is 15 residues. V was cut by 8 bases and J by 5 bases, with 18 bases left in between. From germline, CDR1 is LNHDA and CDR2 SQIVND (reference sequence). The CDR3 sequence is CASENPHLRNEKLFF. The CDR3, as DNA: TGTGCCAGTGAAAATCCCCACTTGAGGAATGAAAAACTGTTTTTT.

This clone appeared many times. The rearrangement joins TRBV6-5 to TRBJ2-1; perhaps D is TRBD1 or TRBD2 (5 bases each). Germline V gene data show CDR1 as MNHEY and CDR2 as SVGAGI. With 5 bases removed from V and 5 bases from J, the gap between germline ends came to 13 bases. The CDR3 extends over 14 amino acids. This chain's CDR3 is CASSTGLSHNEQFF. The CDR3 nucleotides are TGTGCCAGCAGTACGGGGCTAAGCCACAATGAGCAGTTCTTC.

The V gene is TRBV2, the J gene TRBJ2-5; 10 positions match TRBD1. The CDR3 spans 15 residues. V gave up 6 bases and J gave up 4 bases; unmatched junction bases: 8. The germline V gene encodes CDR1 SNHLY and CDR2 FYNNEI. The CDR3 DNA sequence: TGTGCCAGCAGCGGGGACAGGGGTGTTAGAGAGACCCAGTACTTC. Protein sequence: CASSGDRGVRETQYF.

J is TRBJ1-1 and V is TRBV4-3; TRBD1 agrees at 8 bases. V was pared by 3 bases and J by 3 bases, with 3 bases of the junction left unmatched. CDR1 is LGHNA, CDR2 YSLEER, per germline. The CDR3 contains 14 residues. The CDR3 here is CASSHQGAYTEAFF. The CDR3 DNA reads as TGCGCCAGCAGCCACCAGGGGGCATACACTGAAGCTTTCTTT.

The genes are TRBV19 and TRBJ1-2, with TRBD1 matching over 7 bases. The CDR3 contains 14 residues. The germline gives CDR1 LNHDA, CDR2 SQIVND (reference sequence). V dropped 3 bases and J dropped 4; count of bases not matched to a gene: 5. The CDR3 DNA reads TGTGCCAGTAGTATTTCAGGGGGAGCCTATGGCTACACCTTC. Amino acids: CASSISGGAYGYTF.

The gene calls are TRBV7-9 and TRBJ2-4, with D possibly matching TRBD1 (5 bases). Trimming removed 11 bases from V and 0 bases from J, with 11 bases in between. CDR3 size: 13 residues. Per germline, CDR1 SEHNR and CDR2 FQNEAQ (reference sequence). The CDR3 reads CALRALAKNIQYF. The CDR3 DNA reads as TGTGCCCTCAGGGCCTTAGCCAAAAACATTCAGTACTTC. Filled out from reference TRBV7-9 and TRBJ2-4, the complete variable domain reads DTGVSQNPRHKITKRGQNVTFRCDPISEHNRLYWYRQTLGQGPEFLTYFQNEAQLEKSRLLSDRFSAERPKGSFSTLEIQRTEQGDSAMYLCALRALAKNIQYFGAGTRLSVL.

The sample holds one count of this clone. V gene TRBV27 combines with J gene TRBJ2-5, with TRBD1 identical over 9 bases. The DNA end favors TRBJ2-7, so the J call may be wrong. Germline CDR1 MNHEY, CDR2 SMNVEV (reference sequence). There are 15 residues in the CDR3. For the CDR3, the DNA is TGTGCCAGCAGTTTCGGACAGGGGTCCTCCTACGAGCAGTACTTC. Residues: CASSFGQGSSYEQYF.

The chain has TRBV7-9 and TRBJ1-6, with TRBD1 matching over 7 bases. The CDR3 has 15 residues. Trimming removed 3 bases from V and 5 bases from J; junction bases left unmatched: 4. Germline V gives CDR1 SEHNR, CDR2 FQNEAQ (reference sequence). CDR3 DNA: TGTGCCAGCAGCTTGGGGACAGCAAATAATTCACCCCTCCACTTT. As protein: CASSLGTANNSPLHF.

The chain combines TRBV28 with TRBJ1-1; no clear D gene. V lost 1 base and J 1 base, leaving 7 bases between the germline ends. Germline V gene lookup returns CDR1 MDHEN and CDR2 SYDVKM. The CDR3 extends over 14 amino acids. The CDR3 region is CASSLFVENTEAFF. The CDR3 DNA reads TGTGCCAGCAGTTTATTTGTCGAGAACACTGAAGCTTTCTTT.

The rearrangement uses TRBV9 and TRBJ2-3; D not certain. The CDR3 is 15 residues long. Germline V CDR1 and CDR2: SGDLS, YYNGEE. V dropped 3 bases and J dropped 2 bases, with 13 bases sitting between them. CDR3 residues: CASSAWATHTDTQYF. In DNA form, the CDR3 reads TGTGCCAGCAGCGCGTGGGCGACACACACAGATACGCAGTATTTT.

The chain couples TRBV19 to TRBJ1-1; D unclear. The CDR3 loop spans 12 amino acids. Germline assignment: CDR1 LNHDA and CDR2 SQIVND (reference sequence). V lost 1 base and J 11 bases, leaving 11 bases between the germline ends. The CDR3 coding sequence is TGTGCCAGTAGTATAGGTTCCTGGGATGCTTTCTTT. Translation: CASSIGSWDAFF.

The J gene is TRBJ2-3, the V gene TRBV18; D is uncertain. The germline V and J ends were trimmed by 3 bases and 2 bases, with 6 bases remaining between them. From germline, CDR1 is KGHSH and CDR2 LQKENI. The CDR3 contains 13 residues. CDR3 sequence: CASSPISTDTQYF. The CDR3, as DNA: TGTGCCAGCTCACCGATCTCCACAGATACGCAGTATTTT. The full variable domain, completed using reference TRBV18 and TRBJ2-3, is NAGVMQNPRHLVRRRGQEARLRCSPMKGHSHVYWYRQLPEEGLKFMVYLQKENIIDESGMPKERFSAEFPKEGPSILRIQQVVRGDSAAYFCASSPISTDTQYFGPGTRLTVL.

This rearrangement joins TRBV27 to TRBJ1-1, with D perhaps matching TRBD1 (5 bases). Trimming left V 8 bases short and J 1 base short, with 14 bases between. The CDR3 loop spans 14 amino acids. From germline, CDR1 is MNHEY and CDR2 SMNVEV (reference sequence). The CDR3 DNA reads TGTGCCAGCCGATTTGGGGCGGGGAACACTGAAGCTTTCTTT. Amino acids: CASRFGAGNTEAFF.

This clone was detected only once. The gene calls are TRBV30 and TRBJ2-7; D is uncertain. Trimming stripped 4 bases from V and 3 bases from J, with 13 bases between. This CDR3 comprises 13 residues. From germline, CDR1 is GTSNPN and CDR2 SVGIG (reference sequence). The CDR3 DNA reads as TGTGCCTGGAACATAGAGACTTACTACGAGCAGTACTTC. Amino acid sequence: CAWNIETYYEQYF.

The V and J genes are TRBV23-1 and TRBJ1-5; the D is unclear. TRBV23-1 is an ORF; its function is uncertain. The CDR3 has 12 amino acids. The V end lost 8 bases, the J end lost 7 bases, and 12 bases lay between the germline ends. Here the CDR3 DNA reads TGCGCCAGCCTGACGACCTGCCAGCCCCAGCATTTT. This gives the protein CASLTTCQPQHF.

The V call is TRBV7-6, the J call TRBJ1-3; D unclear. The CDR3 runs to 14 residues. Per germline, CDR1 SGHVS and CDR2 FNYEAQ. V lost 5 bases and J 4 bases, leaving 12 bases between the germline ends. The CDR3 bases are TGTGCCAGCAGCCCGGTTGTCAACGGAAACACCATATATTTT. The encoded protein is CASSPVVNGNTIYF.